A selection of T cell receptor beta chains follows, all from one sample in a study of long-term antiretroviral therapy in people with HIV. The method was immunoSEQ multiplex PCR; TCRdb's version includes in-frame clones alone and lacks a portion of them. Among about 28,000 clones listed, just under 80% were seen once. The source material was unsorted PBMCs, sampled 1.5 years before starting antiretroviral therapy. All receptors derive from a man in his late teens or twenties with HIV. Both conserved end residues are part of each CDR3. Rows give clone size only sometimes, using once, few, many, or a class for an expanded clone.

size	V	J	CDR3
once	TRBV9	TRBJ2-3	CASSVQGADTQYF
.	TRBV30	TRBJ1-2	CAEKGGGDDGYTF
.	TRBV12-5	TRBJ1-1	CASGPGTYTEAFF
.	TRBV5-4	TRBJ2-3	CASSFGGGRVTDTQYF
.	TRBV30	TRBJ1-2	CAWSPQPGRNSYGYTF
.	TRBV9	TRBJ2-7	CASSVGTTGHGSYEQYF
.	TRBV7-8	TRBJ2-3	CASSLTSGVITDTQYF
.	TRBV7-9	TRBJ2-3	CARAEADTQYF
.	TRBV10-1	TRBJ1-5	CASTPGHLPRYSNQPQHF
.	TRBV27	TRBJ2-7	CASGIGTGIAYEQYF
.	TRBV4-3	TRBJ2-7	CASSLAGVGREQYF
.	TRBV4-1	TRBJ2-7	CASSQPAGVLYEQYF
.	TRBV28	TRBJ2-7	CASSPGQGATIYEQYF
once	TRBV7-8	TRBJ1-5	CASSSTGRGPNQPQHF
.	TRBV28	TRBJ1-5	CASSLLGRNNQPQHF
.	TRBV19	TRBJ2-1	CASSIGLLAGYNEQFF
few	TRBV13	TRBJ1-2	CASSLDRAAYGYTF
few	TRBV5-1	TRBJ1-1	CASSPRRGETEAFF
.	TRBV9	TRBJ1-2	CASSVEARGGYGYTF
.	TRBV7-2	TRBJ2-3	CASSSLAGATDTQYF
few	TRBV7-8	TRBJ1-2	CASSLIRDRGRNGYTF
few	TRBV6-5	TRBJ1-2	CASSGSSYGYTF
.	TRBV19	TRBJ2-7	CASSPTSGGLVEQYF
.	TRBV12-5	TRBJ1-6	CASGLGRPLPNSPLHF
.	TRBV29-1	TRBJ2-7	CSARLAPYEQYF
.	TRBV7-8	TRBJ2-2	CASSRRGWLAGGGELFF